The 5 T cell receptor beta chains in this list originate from one sample, sequenced in a study of Tregs in tolerant kidney transplant recipients. Profiling relied on immunoSEQ multiplex PCR, and the TCRdb table lists in-frame clones only, not all of them. The data contain about 44,000 clones, less than 97% of them singletons. These receptors' antigens are unknown. Material: Tregs from blood cultured with allogeneic cells. These receptors originate from a human donor in good health.

This chain joins TRBV5-8 and TRBJ2-5, with D perhaps given as TRBD1 or TRBD2 (5 bases each). With 4 bases removed from V and 5 bases from J, the gap between germline ends came to 12 bases. The CDR3 extends over 13 amino acids. Germline lookup yields CDR1 SGHTS and CDR2 YDEGEE. CDR3 nucleotides: TGTGCCAGCAGCCGCACGGGGCGGGAGACCCAGTACTTC. It codes for CASSRTGRETQYF.

This sequence joins TRBV2 and TRBJ2-3, with 8 bases lining up with TRBD1. The CDR3 loop spans 15 amino acids. Trimming took 6 bases from V and 2 from J; bases not matched to a gene: 7. CDR1 and CDR2 from the germline V gene are SNHLY and FYNNEI. DNA of the CDR3: TGTGCCAGCAGGACAGGGGCCCCTTACACAGATACGCAGTATTTT. This encodes CASRTGAPYTDTQYF.

The V call is TRBV6-5, the J call TRBJ2-1; 10 bases are a match to TRBD2. The germline V gene encodes CDR1 MNHEY and CDR2 SVGAGI. The CDR3 covers 15 residues. V was clipped by 0 bases and J by 6 bases; unmatched bases: 2. The DNA for the CDR3 is TGTGCCAGCAGTTACTCAGCGGGAGGGCCCAATGAGCAGTTCTTC. Translation: CASSYSAGGPNEQFF.

V gene TRBV29-1 combines with J gene TRBJ1-2; no firm D call. This CDR3 is built from 11 residues. Germline values: CDR1 SQVTM, CDR2 ANQGSEA. Between the trimmed V and J ends, which lost 5 bases and 4 bases, there was a span of 8 bases. CDR3 sequence reads: CSVSFSYGYTF. The CDR3, as DNA: TGCAGCGTTAGTTTTTCCTATGGCTACACCTTC.

About this clone: This sample includes further DNA sequences coding for the same CDR3. V usage is TRBV5-1 and J usage is TRBJ1-1, with D possibly TRBD1 on 5 matching bases. The CDR3 covers 14 residues. The germline gives CDR1 SGHRS, CDR2 YFSETQ. The V end lost 0 bases, the J end lost 9 bases, and 15 bases lay between the germline ends. The CDR3 reads CASSLDGGRLKAFF. Here the CDR3 DNA reads TGCGCCAGCAGCTTGGACGGGGGGAGACTGAAAGCTTTCTTT.